The 15 T cell receptor beta chains listed next were all sequenced from one sample in a study of blood T cell repertoires in COVID-19 (dated by TCRdb to 2018 to 2021). The library was generated by the immunoSEQ multiplex PCR assay. The source is immuneACCESS, and TCRdb retained only in-frame sequences with V and J called. Part of the clones is not carried over; for the studies checked, unresolved V genes explain less than half of this, and the remainder is unexplained. Here the sample has 160,000 or so clones; around nine tenths occur a single time. 9% to 12% of the sample belongs to the ten largest clones. The specimen sequenced was peripheral blood. The origin of the receptors is an older woman with COVID-19, enrolled during active disease.

The V gene is TRBV7-3, the J gene TRBJ2-1; 10 positions agree with TRBD2. CDR1 is SGHTA and CDR2 is FQGTGA in the germline V gene. This CDR3 contains 15 residues. V was clipped by 2 bases and J by 4 bases; unmatched bases: 2. In nucleotides, the CDR3 is TGTGCCAGCAGCTTAGAAGCGGGGGGGTACAATGAGCAGTTCTTC. Translated, it gives CASSLEAGGYNEQFF.

The chain has TRBV10-3 and TRBJ2-1, with TRBD2 as a possible D gene (5 bases). The CDR3 spans 15 residues. Germline CDR1 ENHRY, CDR2 SYGVKD. V was cut by 8 bases and J by 4 bases, with 18 bases left in between. Written as DNA, the CDR3 is TGTGCCATCGTCGTGTTCCGGGGTTCGTACAATGAGCAGTTCTTC. It yields the protein CAIVVFRGSYNEQFF.

The chain uses TRBV7-9 and TRBJ2-3; TRBD2 agrees at 8 bases. The CDR3 consists of 17 residues. CDR1 SEHNR and CDR2 FQNEAQ come from the germline V gene (reference sequence). V lost 1 base to trimming and J lost 3 bases; unmatched junction nucleotides: 9. The chain's CDR3 is CASSLGRGDLLTDTQYF. DNA for the CDR3: TGTGCCAGCAGCTTAGGGCGGGGGGACCTCCTAACAGATACGCAGTATTTT.

The V and J genes are TRBV2 and TRBJ2-2, with D perhaps TRBD1 (6 bases). CDR1 is SNHLY, CDR2 FYNNEI, per germline. V was clipped by 4 bases and J by 6 bases, with 12 bases between them. The CDR3 is 14 residues long. For the CDR3, the DNA is TGTGCCAGCAGTGCCGGCAGGGGAGCCGGGGAGCTGTTTTTT. Its translation: CASSAGRGAGELFF.

The V and J genes are TRBV5-1 and TRBJ2-5; 10 bases are shared with TRBD2. After removal of 5 bases from V and 4 bases from J, the junction contained 8 bases not matched to a gene. This CDR3 contains 15 residues. CDR1 is SGHRS, CDR2 YFSETQ, per germline. CDR3 amino acids: CASSTIAGGRETQYF. The CDR3 bases are TGCGCCAGCAGTACAATAGCGGGGGGTCGAGAGACCCAGTACTTC.

This rearrangement joins TRBV6-6 to TRBJ1-2; 8 positions match TRBD1. Trimming took 6 bases from V and 0 from J; bases not matched to a gene: 9. CDR1 and CDR2 from the germline V gene are MNHNY and SVGAGI (reference sequence). The CDR3 has 16 amino acids. The DNA for the CDR3 is TGTGCCAGCAGACGCTCGACAGGGGACACTAACTATGGCTACACCTTC. This sequence encodes CASRRSTGDTNYGYTF.

The rearrangement uses TRBV29-1 and TRBJ1-2; D gene unclear. The CDR3 consists of 12 residues. In germline, CDR1 is SQVTM, CDR2 ANQGSEA. Trimming took 0 bases from V and 8 from J, leaving 10 bases between them. CDR3 coding DNA: TGCAGCGTTGAAGACCAACTCAGGGGCTACACCTTC. Its translation: CSVEDQLRGYTF.

The chain carries TRBV3-1 (or the pseudogene TRBV3-2) and TRBJ1-1, with 9 positions matching TRBD1. J gave up 1 base and V 5 bases, and 2 bases lay outside the gene matches. Germline V gene sequence: CDR1 LGHDT, CDR2 YNNKEL (reference sequence). This CDR3 comprises 14 residues. As DNA, the CDR3 is TGTGCCAGCAGCACAGGGGGCACGAACACTGAAGCTTTCTTT. Encoded protein: CASSTGGTNTEAFF.

The CDR3 loop is CASSSWTGSSYNSPLHF. CDR3 nucleotide sequence: TGTGCCAGCAGCTCCTGGACAGGGAGCTCCTATAATTCACCCCTCCACTTT. The chain carries TRBV11-2 and TRBJ1-6; 8 bases agree with TRBD1. Trimming took 4 bases from V and 0 from J; bases not matched to a gene: 5. CDR1 SGHAT and CDR2 FQNNGV come from the germline V gene. This CDR3 region has 17 residues. Based on the CDR3 plus reference TRBV11-2 and TRBJ1-6, the full variable domain is EAGVAQSPRYKIIEKRQSVAFWCNPISGHATLYWYQQILGQGPKLLIQFQNNGVVDDSQLPKDRFSAERLKGVDSTLKIQPAKLEDSAVYLCASSSWTGSSYNSPLHFGNGTRLTVT.

This clone was detected only a few times. This chain uses TRBV7-9 with TRBJ2-2; a possible D gene is TRBD1 (6 bases). Deletions cut 5 bases from V and 6 bases from J, with 16 bases between. Germline V lookup: CDR1 SEHNR, CDR2 FQNEAQ (reference sequence). The CDR3 runs 15 residues. The CDR3 sequence: CASSLPPGAAGELFF. CDR3 bases: TGTGCCAGCAGCCTCCCCCCAGGGGCTGCCGGGGAGCTGTTTTTT.

The chain is built from TRBV5-4 and TRBJ2-3; D gene uncertain. V lost 4 bases and J 0 bases, leaving 12 bases between the germline ends. This CDR3 comprises 15 residues. The germline gives CDR1 SGHNT, CDR2 YYREEE (reference sequence). The CDR3 loop is CASSRDFSSTDTQYF. CDR3 bases: TGTGCCAGCAGCCGCGACTTCTCTAGCACAGATACGCAGTATTTT.

The chain employs TRBV18 and TRBJ2-7; 8 nucleotides line up with TRBD2. The CDR3 runs 13 residues. J gave up 5 bases and V 3 bases, and 3 bases lay outside the gene matches. Germline V gene lookup returns CDR1 KGHSH and CDR2 LQKENI. The CDR3 protein is CASSPGTSNEQYF. The CDR3 DNA reads TGTGCCAGCTCACCCGGGACTAGTAACGAGCAGTACTTC.

V usage is TRBV18 and J usage is TRBJ1-2; D not certain. Germline V gene data show CDR1 as KGHSH and CDR2 as LQKENI. CDR3 length: 14 amino acids. Trimming left V 9 bases short and J 6 bases short, with 20 bases between. The CDR3 spells CASNRDSILNGYTF. The CDR3 region has the DNA TGTGCCAGTAACCGGGATTCCATCCTTAATGGCTACACCTTC.

The chain carries TRBV7-2 and TRBJ1-6; no firm D call. Germline CDR1 is SGHTA and CDR2 is FQGNSA. The CDR3 has 12 amino acids. The ends were cut back, 11 bases at V and 10 bases at J, with 15 bases in the middle. In nucleotides, the CDR3 is TGTGCCGGCTCACGGGGTACCTCACCCCTCCACTTT. Translated: CAGSRGTSPLHF.

This clone has just a few counts. The V gene is TRBV19, the J gene TRBJ1-6, with D maybe TRBD1 (5 bases). Germline lookup yields CDR1 LNHDA and CDR2 SQIVND (reference sequence). This CDR3 spans 15 amino acids. V was trimmed by 3 bases and J by 7 bases, leaving 13 bases between them. DNA for the CDR3: TGTGCCAGTAGTATTGGGGCAGCAGGGAATTCACCCCTCCACTTT. Translating it yields CASSIGAAGNSPLHF.